A selection of T cell receptor beta chains follows, all from one sample in a study of response to subunit inactivated influenza vaccine. TCRdb processed the RT-PCR reads anew with MiXCR; each CDR3 protein has one entry. The sample gives 300,000 to 350,000 distinct CDR3 sequences, 22% of which show up once; 10% is in the top ten. This material consisted of PBMCs from blood, taken less than 22 months after vaccination. The receptors shown here come from a man aged 50-75 years who received an inactivated influenza vaccine. The conserved cysteine and the conserved F or W are not part of the CDR3 here.

J | V | length | CDR3
TRBJ1-1 | TRBV29-1 | 13 | SVGSGVRRNTEAF
TRBJ2-1 | TRBV11-2 | 10 | ASSPGHDEQF
TRBJ2-1 | TRBV2 | 12 | ASNSGGPGNEQF
TRBJ1-4 | TRBV20-1 | 12 | SAIPQGGLEKLF
TRBJ1-1 | TRBV28 | 13 | ASSRLTGVNTEAF
TRBJ1-5 | TRBV27 | 13 | ASSPPDRANQPQH
TRBJ2-5 | TRBV27 | 14 | ASRSSGGPIEETQY
TRBJ2-2 | TRBV4-2 | 12 | ASSHPDARGELF
TRBJ2-2 | TRBV7-2 | 13 | ASSRTRANTGELF
TRBJ2-3 | TRBV7-3 | 15 | ASSLSPGRGWKDTQY
TRBJ1-4 | TRBV4-2 | 14 | ASSQDWSGTNEKLF
TRBJ2-7 | TRBV30 | 11 | AVNSGGVYEQY
TRBJ2-3 | TRBV7-8 | 13 | ASSRGLAGLDTQY
TRBJ1-1 | TRBV7-9 | 13 | ASSFTPTGGTEAF
TRBJ2-7 | TRBV29-1 | 10 | SVRWDRHEQY
TRBJ1-5 | TRBV6-1 | 11 | ASSEGLNQPQH
TRBJ1-3 | TRBV7-2 | 13 | ASSLGTVDRNTIY
TRBJ2-1 | TRBV7-9 | 9 | AHTPANEQF
TRBJ1-1 | TRBV5-1 | 13 | ASSGGTGMNTEAF
TRBJ2-3 | TRBV21-1 | 14 | ASSKDQRGGGSAQY
TRBJ2-6 | TRBV4-1 | 19 | ASSQDTPGRVFGSGANVLT
TRBJ1-1 | TRBV12-3/TRBV12-4 | 12 | ASRHQGAYTEAF
TRBJ1-6 | TRBV4-3 | 12 | ASSGTGPLSPLH
TRBJ2-1 | TRBV16 | 17 | ASTPYLPATGGSSNEQF
TRBJ2-5 | TRBV29-1 | 9 | SASSGTQLC
TRBJ2-2 | TRBV7-2 | 12 | ASSLEGRNGELF
TRBJ2-5 | TRBV7-9 | 12 | ASSDRDPGGTQY
TRBJ2-2 | TRBV3-1 | 11 | ASTQGWGGELF
TRBJ2-1 | TRBV10-3 | 12 | AISTLKAGGPQF
TRBJ1-6 | TRBV15 | 11 | ATSAGGDSPLH
TRBJ1-1 | TRBV6-5 | 17 | ASSFPPGQGGAMNTEAF
TRBJ1-2 | TRBV4-1 | 13 | ASSAGQINNYGYT
TRBJ2-2 | TRBV15 | 12 | ATSPRGWTGELF
TRBJ2-7 | TRBV10-3 | 13 | AISDLYRETDEQY
TRBJ1-1 | TRBV11-2 | 12 | ASSFSGKNTEAF
TRBJ2-7 | TRBV2 | 13 | ASVVQPVLTYEQY
TRBJ1-2 | TRBV10-3 | 13 | ASRRGTDMNYGYT
TRBJ2-5 | TRBV5-1 | 17 | ASSFKRLAGFDGQETQY
TRBJ1-1 | TRBV24-1 | 11 | ATSDFTNTEAF
TRBJ2-3 | TRBV20-1 | 10 | SAAWSSDTQY
TRBJ1-1 | TRBV12-3/TRBV12-4 | 12 | ASSSDRLNTEAF
TRBJ2-3 | TRBV6-1 | 13 | ASSEMGLRTDTQY
TRBJ2-1 | TRBV12-3/TRBV12-4 | 14 | ASSLPLGRTYNEQF
TRBJ1-5 | TRBV12-3/TRBV12-4 | 13 | ASSPGQGINQPQH
TRBJ1-2 | TRBV6-1 | 11 | ASVVQGIYGYT
TRBJ1-1 | TRBV6-1 | 11 | ASRAVGNTEAF
TRBJ2-1 | TRBV6-2/TRBV6-3 | 14 | ASRLAGINSYNEQF
TRBJ2-5 | TRBV4-1 | 14 | ASSQQGQGVRETQY
TRBJ2-1 | TRBV7-6 | 11 | ASSLVEVDEQF
TRBJ2-3 | TRBV20-1 | 12 | SALTSGGSDTQY
TRBJ2-5 | TRBV6-1 | 13 | ASTPLGGAKETQY
TRBJ2-7 | TRBV6-1 | 17 | ASSTRTRDHLTQLYEQY